This T cell receptor (beta chain) was sequenced in a study of blood T cell repertoires in COVID-19. Overall study: COVID-19 samples from acute and convalescent phases originated in the United States, Italy and Spain. The cDNA or gDNA used as material had been derived from T cells, B-cell-depleted T cells, or PBMCs.

Authors' methods: Amplification from reference gene primers served as the basis for estimated nucleated cell counts. Profiled with immunoSEQ multiplex PCR; TCRdb holds only in-frame clones, not every one. The V and J calls and the clone size are those of that table, but D and trimming were determined from the DNA. This repertoire shows approximately 200,000 clones, about 82% found once; its top ten account for under 11%. V was shortened by 6 bases and J by 10 bases, with 13 bases between the two germline ends. Germline V gene lookup returns CDR1 MNHEY and CDR2 SVGAGI. This CDR3 has 12 amino acids. The material sequenced was peripheral blood. The receptor was derived from an elderly woman with acute or convalescent COVID-19. V gene TRBV6-5 combines with J gene TRBJ1-5; perhaps TRBD1 as D (6 bases). The CDR3: CASRDSDRPQHF. The CDR3 nucleotides are TGTGCCAGCAGGGACAGCGACCGACCCCAGCATTTT.